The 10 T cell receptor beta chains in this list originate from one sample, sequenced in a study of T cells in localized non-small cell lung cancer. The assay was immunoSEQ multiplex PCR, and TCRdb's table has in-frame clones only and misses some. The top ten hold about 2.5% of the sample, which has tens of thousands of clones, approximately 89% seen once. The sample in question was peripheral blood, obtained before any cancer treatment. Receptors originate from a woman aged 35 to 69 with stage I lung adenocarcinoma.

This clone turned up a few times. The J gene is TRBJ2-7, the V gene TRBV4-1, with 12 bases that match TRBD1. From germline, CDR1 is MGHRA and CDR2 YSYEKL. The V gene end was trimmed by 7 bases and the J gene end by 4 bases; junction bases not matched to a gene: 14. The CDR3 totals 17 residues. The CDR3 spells CASKSTVGTGGLYEQYF. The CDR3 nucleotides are TGCGCCAGCAAATCCACAGTCGGGACAGGGGGCTTGTACGAGCAGTACTTC.

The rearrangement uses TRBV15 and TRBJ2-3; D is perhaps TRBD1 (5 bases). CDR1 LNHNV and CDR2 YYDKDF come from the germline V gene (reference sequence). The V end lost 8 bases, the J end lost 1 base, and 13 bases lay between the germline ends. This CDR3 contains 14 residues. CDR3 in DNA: TGTGCCACCGGGGCCCGATCGGGCACAGATACGCAGTATTTT. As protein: CATGARSGTDTQYF. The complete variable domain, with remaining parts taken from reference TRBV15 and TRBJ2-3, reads DAMVIQNPRYQVTQFGKPVTLSCSQTLNHNVMYWYQQKSSQAPKLLFHYYDKDFNNEADTPDNFQSRRPNTSFCFLDIRSPGLGDTAMYLCATGARSGTDTQYFGPGTRLTVL.

The CDR3 sequence: CASSPRARQGTEKLFF. DNA of the CDR3: TGTGCCAGCAGCCCCAGGGCTAGACAGGGTACTGAAAAACTGTTTTTT. The chain has TRBV5-5 and TRBJ1-4; 7 nucleotides agree with TRBD1. The CDR3 length is 16 residues. The germline CDR1 and CDR2 sequences are SGHKS and YYEKEE (reference sequence). Losses at the gene ends were 4 bases for V and 7 bases for J; bases not matched to a gene: 13.

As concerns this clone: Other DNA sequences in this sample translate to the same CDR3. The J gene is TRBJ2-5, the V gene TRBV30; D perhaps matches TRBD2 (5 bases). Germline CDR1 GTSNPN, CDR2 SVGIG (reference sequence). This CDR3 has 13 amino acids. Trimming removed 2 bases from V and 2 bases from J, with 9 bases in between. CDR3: CAWSRGLQETQYF. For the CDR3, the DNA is TGTGCCTGGAGTCGGGGATTGCAAGAGACCCAGTACTTC.

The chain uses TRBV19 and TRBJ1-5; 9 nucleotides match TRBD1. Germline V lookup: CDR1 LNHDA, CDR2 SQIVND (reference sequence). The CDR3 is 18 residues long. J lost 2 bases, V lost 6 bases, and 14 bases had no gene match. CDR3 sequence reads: CASRKGRDRDRGNQPQHF. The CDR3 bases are TGTGCCAGTAGAAAGGGCCGGGACAGGGACCGAGGCAATCAGCCCCAGCATTTT.

The CDR3 region has the DNA TGTGCCAGCAGTTATGGAAGCTATGCCTACGAGCAGTACTTC. Encoded protein: CASSYGSYAYEQYF. The rearrangement joins TRBV6-5 to TRBJ2-7, with no clear D. This CDR3 spans 14 amino acids. V was pared by 3 bases and J by 2 bases, with 11 bases between. CDR1 and CDR2 (germline): MNHEY, SVGAGI.

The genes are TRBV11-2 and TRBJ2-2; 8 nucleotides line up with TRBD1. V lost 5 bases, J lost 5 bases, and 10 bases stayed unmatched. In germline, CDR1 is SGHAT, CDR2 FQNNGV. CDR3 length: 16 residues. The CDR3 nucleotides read TGTGCCAGCAGCGAGGACAGGGTTGTGATAACCGGGGAGCTGTTTTTT. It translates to CASSEDRVVITGELFF.

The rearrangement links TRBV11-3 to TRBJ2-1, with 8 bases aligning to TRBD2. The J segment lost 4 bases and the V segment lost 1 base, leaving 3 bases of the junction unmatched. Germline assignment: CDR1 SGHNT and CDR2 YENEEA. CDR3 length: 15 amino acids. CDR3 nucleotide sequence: TGTGCCAGCAGCTTAGGTCGGGGGGGGTACAATGAGCAGTTCTTC. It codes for CASSLGRGGYNEQFF.

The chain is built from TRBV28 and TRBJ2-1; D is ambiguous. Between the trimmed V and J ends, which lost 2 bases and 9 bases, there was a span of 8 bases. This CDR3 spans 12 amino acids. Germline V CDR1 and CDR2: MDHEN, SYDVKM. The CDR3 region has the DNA TGTGCCAGCAGTTTAACGGTGGGTGAGCAGTTCTTC. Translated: CASSLTVGEQFF.

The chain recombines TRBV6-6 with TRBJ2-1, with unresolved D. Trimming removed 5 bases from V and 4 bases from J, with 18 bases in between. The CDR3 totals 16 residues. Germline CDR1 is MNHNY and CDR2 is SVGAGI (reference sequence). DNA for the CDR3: TGTGCCAGCAGTACCAGGAGTAGCACCTCTTACAATGAGCAGTTCTTC. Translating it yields CASSTRSSTSYNEQFF.